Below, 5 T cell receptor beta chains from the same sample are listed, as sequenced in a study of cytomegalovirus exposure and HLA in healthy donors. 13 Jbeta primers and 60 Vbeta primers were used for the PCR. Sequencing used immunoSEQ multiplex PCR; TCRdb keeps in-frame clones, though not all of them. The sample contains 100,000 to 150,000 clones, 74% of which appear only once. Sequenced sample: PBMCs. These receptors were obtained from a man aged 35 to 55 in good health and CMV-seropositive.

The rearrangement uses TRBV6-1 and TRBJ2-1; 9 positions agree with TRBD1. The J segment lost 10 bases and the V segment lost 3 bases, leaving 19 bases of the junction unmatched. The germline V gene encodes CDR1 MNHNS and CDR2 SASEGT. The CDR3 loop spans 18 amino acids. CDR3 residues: CASSDPGQGSLFFGEQFF. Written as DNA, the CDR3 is TGTGCCAGCAGTGATCCGGGACAGGGATCCCTTTTTTTTGGGGAGCAGTTCTTC.

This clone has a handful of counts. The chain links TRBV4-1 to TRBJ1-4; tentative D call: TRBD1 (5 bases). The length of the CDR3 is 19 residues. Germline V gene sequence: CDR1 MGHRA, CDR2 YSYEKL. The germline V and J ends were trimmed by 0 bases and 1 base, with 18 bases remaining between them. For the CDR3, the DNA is TGCGCCAGCAGCCAAGATGGAGGACTGGGACTTGGAACTAATGAAAAACTGTTTTTT. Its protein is CASSQDGGLGLGTNEKLFF.

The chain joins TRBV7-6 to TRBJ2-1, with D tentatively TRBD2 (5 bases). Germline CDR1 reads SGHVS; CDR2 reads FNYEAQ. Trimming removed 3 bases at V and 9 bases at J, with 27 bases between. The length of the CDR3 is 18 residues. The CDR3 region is CASSFNRLGDVPGSEQFF. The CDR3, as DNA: TGTGCCAGCAGCTTCAATCGTCTGGGAGATGTTCCTGGTAGTGAGCAGTTCTTC.

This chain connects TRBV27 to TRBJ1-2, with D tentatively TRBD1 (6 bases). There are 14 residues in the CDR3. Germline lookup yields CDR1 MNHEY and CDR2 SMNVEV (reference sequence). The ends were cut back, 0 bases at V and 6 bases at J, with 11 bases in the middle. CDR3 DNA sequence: TGTGCCAGCAGTTTATCCGGTGACAGGAATGGCTACACCTTC. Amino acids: CASSLSGDRNGYTF.

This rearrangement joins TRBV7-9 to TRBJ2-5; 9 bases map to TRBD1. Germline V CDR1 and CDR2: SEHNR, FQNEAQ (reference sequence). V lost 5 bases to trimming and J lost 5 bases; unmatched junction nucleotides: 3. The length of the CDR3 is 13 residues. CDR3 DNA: TGTGCCAGCAGCCCCGGGACAGGGGAGACCCAGTACTTC. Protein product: CASSPGTGETQYF.